Each of the 4 T cell receptor beta chains below was sequenced from the same sample in a study of radiotherapy plus CTLA-4 blockade in lung cancer. Data came from immunoSEQ multiplex PCR; TCRdb stores just in-frame clones and leaves some out. The data contain about 59,000 clones, approximately 67% of them singletons. The material sequenced was peripheral blood, taken from a patient treated with radiotherapy plus ipilimumab. Receptor source: a human donor with non-small cell lung cancer whose response to radiotherapy plus ipilimumab could not be evaluated.

The rearrangement links TRBV7-6 to TRBJ2-3, with D possibly being TRBD2 (5 bases). The CDR3 has 14 residues. Looked up from germline, CDR1 is SGHVS and CDR2 is FNYEAQ. With 5 bases removed from V and 2 bases from J, the gap between germline ends came to 11 bases. In DNA form, the CDR3 reads TGTGCCAGCAGCACCCCACTAGACACAGATACGCAGTATTTT. Translated: CASSTPLDTDTQYF.

CDR3 amino acids: CASSLAPGGTYEQYF. DNA of the CDR3: TGTGCCAGCAGCTTAGCTCCAGGGGGGACCTACGAGCAGTACTTC. This chain connects TRBV11-3 to TRBJ2-7, with D tentatively TRBD1 (7 bases). Germline CDR1 is SGHNT and CDR2 is YENEEA. The CDR3 is 15 amino acids. V was trimmed by 1 base and J by 2 bases, leaving 12 bases between them.

The CDR3 DNA reads as TGTGCCAGCAGCTTAGCGCACGGGAGCGGGGGAGCAGATACGCAGTATTTT. This codes for CASSLAHGSGGADTQYF. The chain carries TRBV7-2 and TRBJ2-3, with 8 positions matching TRBD2. CDR1 SGHTA and CDR2 FQGNSA come from the germline V gene. V lost 0 bases to trimming and J lost 4 bases; unmatched junction nucleotides: 9. The CDR3 has 17 amino acids. Full variable domain (remainder filled in from reference TRBV7-2 and TRBJ2-3): GAGVSQSPSNKVTEKGKDVELRCDPISGHTALYWYRQSLGQGLEFLIYFQGNSAPDKSGLPSDRFSAERTGGSVSTLTIQRTQQEDSAVYLCASSLAHGSGGADTQYFGPGTRLTVL.

This sequence joins TRBV12-5 and TRBJ2-4; perhaps TRBD2 as D (6 bases). Trimming cost V 0 bases and J 6 bases, with 12 bases left between them. Germline V CDR1 and CDR2: LGHNT, FRNRAP. The CDR3 length is 15 residues. In DNA, the CDR3 is TGTGCTAGTGGTTTGGTAGGGGACTTACTAAACATTCAGTACTTC. Its protein is CASGLVGDLLNIQYF.